This record looks at one T cell receptor beta chain sequence and its context. Patients chosen for sequencing had shown CD8+CD57+ cell expansion by flow cytometry. All participating patients were living with severe acquired aplastic anemia. The CDR3 runs to 14 residues. V was trimmed by 3 bases and J by 11 bases, leaving 20 bases between them. CDR1 and CDR2 from the germline V gene are SGHRS and YFSETQ. These data are taken from a study of CD8+CD57+ T cells in acquired aplastic anemia. Template material for TCR beta VDJ and CDR3 profiling consisted of genomic DNA. TCRdb re-derived calls from the reads in MiXCR, one entry per CDR3 protein. The sample lists over 250,000 distinct CDR3 sequences; approximately 58% were seen once.

This chain connects TRBV5-1 to TRBJ1-1, with D perhaps TRBD1 (5 bases). The sequenced sample consisted of sorted CD4+, CD8+, or CD8+CD57+ T cells (not recorded which) from PBMCs. The TCR comes from a human donor with aplastic anemia. CDR3 coding DNA: TGCGCCAGCAGCTCGGGACCGATGAACACTGGCGCTTTCTTT. Translation: CASSSGPMNTGAFF.